This paragraph covers one TCR beta chain sequence. Its matching antigen is unknown. These data originate in a study of Tregs in tolerant kidney transplant recipients. V lost 2 bases and J lost 7; bases outside the gene matches: 4. The CDR3 totals 13 residues. Germline V gives CDR1 ENHRY, CDR2 SYGVKD. Regarding the study as a whole: Tolerant patients' donor-specific Tregs expanded beyond overall Tregs, suggesting antigen-driven growth. Expanding Tregs on activated donor B cells appeared to best identify donor-specific TCRbeta clones.

This table comes from immunoSEQ multiplex PCR, and its TCRdb copy is limited to in-frame clones, with some not included. Seen here are around 66,000 clones, approximately 85% observed once, and the top ten hold around 2.3%. The chain couples TRBV10-3 to TRBJ1-1; 7 positions agree with TRBD1. This sequence originates from a human donor who received a combined kidney and bone marrow transplant. The sequences come from Tregs from blood, collected before the transplant. CDR3 sequence: CAISEGDRNEAFF. CDR3 sequence (DNA): TGTGCCATCAGTGAGGGGGACAGAAATGAAGCTTTCTTT.